The 24 T cell receptor beta chains presented below share a single source sample, sequenced in a study of CD8 T cells in Susac syndrome. Reverse transcription of roughly 0.45 to 1 ug RNA used random hexamers. MiXCR, applied by TCRdb to the immunoSEQ multiplex PCR reads, yields one record per CDR3 protein. This sample has about 100,000 distinct CDR3 sequences, with 85% to 95% found just once. The sample consisted of CD8+ T cells from PBMCs. These receptors all stem from a human donor in good health.

This clonotype appeared a single time. The chain uses TRBV2 and TRBJ2-2; TRBD1 matches at 9 bases. J was trimmed by 1 base and V by 6 bases; bases with no gene match: 12. Germline CDR1 SNHLY, CDR2 FYNNEI. This CDR3 contains 18 residues. The CDR3 nucleotides read TGTGCCAGCAGGCCCGGCTTTCGGGACAGGGTGAACACCGGGGAGCTGTTTTTT. Protein product: CASRPGFRDRVNTGELFF. The full variable domain, with the rest looked up from reference TRBV2 and TRBJ2-2, is EPEVTQTPSHQVTQMGQEVILRCVPISNHLYFYWYRQILGQKVEFLVSFYNNEISEKSEIFDDQFSVERPDGSNFTLKIRSTKLEDSAMYFCASRPGFRDRVNTGELFFGEGSRLTVL.

This chain uses TRBV6-2 or TRBV6-3 with TRBJ1-3; D ambiguous. Germline CDR1 and CDR2: MNHEY and SVGEGT. V gave up 5 bases and J gave up 0 bases, with 11 bases separating them. There are 15 residues in the CDR3. CDR3 coding DNA: TGTGCCAGCAGTGGGGATAAGAGCTCTGGAAACACCATATATTTT. This gives the protein CASSGDKSSGNTIYF.

V and J are TRBV9 and TRBJ2-1, with TRBD2 matching 10 bases. Germline trimming cut 0 bases from V and 3 bases from J; bases unmatched to any gene: 3. The CDR3 length is 16 residues. Germline V gene data show CDR1 as SGDLS and CDR2 as YYNGEE. CDR3 loop: CASSVEASGGYNEQFF. CDR3 DNA sequence: TGTGCCAGCAGCGTAGAAGCTAGCGGGGGCTACAATGAGCAGTTCTTC.

This chain links TRBV20-1 with TRBJ2-1; the D is unclear. From germline, CDR1 is DFQATT and CDR2 SNEGSKA (reference sequence). V lost 3 bases, J lost 2 bases, and 8 bases lay in between. This CDR3 region has 13 residues. CDR3 DNA sequence: TGCAGTGCTAGGCAGGAGCCCTACAATGAGCAGTTCTTC. Translated, it gives CSARQEPYNEQFF.

The rearrangement links TRBV7-8 to TRBJ2-5, with 8 bases lining up with TRBD2. Trimming cost V 1 base and J 4 bases; bases outside gene matches: 5. The germline CDR1 and CDR2 sequences are SGHVS and FQNEAQ. This CDR3 is 15 amino acids long. For the CDR3, the DNA is TGTGCCAGCAGCTTAGTCGGGGGGGCACTAGAGACCCAGTACTTC. This encodes CASSLVGGALETQYF.

The V call is TRBV9, the J call TRBJ2-5; 7 bases fit TRBD2. The junction had 5 bases not matched to a gene; V was cut back by 0 bases and J by 3 bases. CDR3 length: 15 residues. Germline V CDR1 and CDR2: SGDLS, YYNGEE. The CDR3 nucleotides are TGTGCCAGCAGCGTAGAACCTAGCGGTAAAGAGACCCAGTACTTC. It codes for CASSVEPSGKETQYF.

The genes are TRBV6-5 and TRBJ1-5, with D possibly matching TRBD1 (6 bases). Looked up from germline, CDR1 is MNHEY and CDR2 is SVGAGI. V was pared by 6 bases and J by 7 bases, with 13 bases between. The CDR3 covers 13 residues. The CDR3 sequence: CASSPQGSQPQHF. In nucleotides, the CDR3 is TGTGCCAGCAGCCCACAGGGAAGCCAGCCCCAGCATTTT.

This sequence joins TRBV12-3 or TRBV12-4 and TRBJ2-2; D gene ambiguous. V lost 7 bases, J lost 6 bases, and 6 bases lay in between. This CDR3 is built from 11 residues. DNA for the CDR3: TGTGCCAGCACCCTCGCCGGGGAGCTGTTTTTT. Translation: CASTLAGELFF.

V is TRBV7-8 and J is TRBJ2-1, with D tentatively TRBD2 (6 bases). Germline loops: CDR1 SGHVS, CDR2 FQNEAQ. The CDR3 consists of 15 residues. Trimming left V 8 bases short and J 2 bases short, with 16 bases between. The CDR3 DNA reads as TGTGCCAGCTGGGGAGGTGACAGTACCTACAATGAGCAGTTCTTC. This codes for CASWGGDSTYNEQFF.

In this sample, this clonotype turned up once. CDR3 sequence: CASSYQQPYGEQYF. DNA of the CDR3: TGTGCCAGCAGTTATCAGCAACCTTACGGCGAGCAGTACTTC. The chain joins TRBV6-2 or TRBV6-3 to TRBJ2-7; D unresolved. Germline V gene sequence: CDR1 MNHEY, CDR2 SVGEGT. V was shortened by 3 bases and J by 6 bases, with 15 bases between the two germline ends. The CDR3 length is 14 residues.

The CDR3, as DNA: TGTGCCAGCAGCCTCGGGGTCAAGTCGAACACCGGGGAGCTGTTTTTT. Encoded protein: CASSLGVKSNTGELFF. V usage is TRBV3-1 and J usage is TRBJ2-2, with D tentatively TRBD2 (5 bases). The germline gives CDR1 LGHDT, CDR2 YNNKEL (reference sequence). This CDR3 spans 16 amino acids. Trimming pared 4 bases from V and 0 bases from J, leaving 12 bases between.

This chain connects TRBV2 to TRBJ1-1; TRBD1 is a possible D gene (5 bases). Trimming took 5 bases from V and 1 from J, leaving 17 bases between them. In germline, CDR1 is SNHLY, CDR2 FYNNEI. The CDR3 consists of 16 residues. The CDR3 spells CASSKPRSGTNTEAFF. The CDR3, as DNA: TGTGCCAGCAGTAAACCCCGCTCCGGGACGAACACTGAAGCTTTCTTT.

The V call is TRBV10-3, the J call TRBJ2-5; D is uncertain. The CDR3 is made up of 13 amino acids. Germline values: CDR1 ENHRY, CDR2 SYGVKD. Trimming took off 3 bases at V and 2 bases at J, with 7 bases between the two ends. The CDR3 sequence is CAISDRNQETQYF. The CDR3 DNA reads as TGTGCCATCAGTGACCGGAATCAAGAGACCCAGTACTTC.

V usage is TRBV30 and J usage is TRBJ2-1, with a tentative D call TRBD1 (5 bases). The ends were cut back, 3 bases at V and 1 base at J, with 10 bases in the middle. The CDR3 covers 14 residues. From germline, CDR1 is GTSNPN and CDR2 SVGIG (reference sequence). CDR3 nucleotide sequence: TGTGCCTGGAGCTGGGGCACTTCCTACAATGAGCAGTTCTTC. Translating gives CAWSWGTSYNEQFF.

The rearrangement uses TRBV9 and TRBJ2-3; TRBD2 aligns across 13 bases. The CDR3 spans 18 residues. J was trimmed by 0 bases and V by 5 bases; bases with no gene match: 9. The germline V gene encodes CDR1 SGDLS and CDR2 YYNGEE. The CDR3 DNA reads as TGTGCCAGCAGTCACCCGGGACTAGCGGGGATAAGCACAGATACGCAGTATTTT. Translation gives CASSHPGLAGISTDTQYF.

The gene calls are TRBV3-1 and TRBJ1-1; perhaps TRBD1 as D (5 bases). Trimming took 0 bases from V and 5 from J, leaving 10 bases between them. CDR3 length: 14 residues. CDR1 LGHDT and CDR2 YNNKEL come from the germline V gene (reference sequence). CDR3 amino acids: CASSQDGRQTEAFF. In nucleotides, the CDR3 is TGTGCCAGCAGCCAAGATGGGCGACAGACTGAAGCTTTCTTT.

This clonotype came up once. The J gene is TRBJ2-2, the V gene TRBV7-8, with 14 bases matching TRBD2. Trimming cost V 4 bases and J 2 bases; bases outside gene matches: 6. CDR3 length: 18 residues. Germline loops: CDR1 SGHVS, CDR2 FQNEAQ. In nucleotides, the CDR3 is TGTGCCAGCAGCTGGAGACTAGCGGGGGGGCCAAACACCGGGGAGCTGTTTTTT. This sequence encodes CASSWRLAGGPNTGELFF.

The chain employs TRBV7-2 and TRBJ2-7; D might be TRBD1 (6 bases). V lost 1 base and J lost 3, with 16 bases in between. CDR3 size: 16 residues. Germline V lookup: CDR1 SGHTA, CDR2 FQGNSA. The CDR3 here is CASSLVGGVGYYEQYF. Here the CDR3 DNA reads TGTGCCAGCAGCTTAGTTGGGGGCGTGGGATACTACGAGCAGTACTTC.

The V gene is TRBV7-8, the J gene TRBJ2-7, with TRBD2 matching over 7 bases. Germline V gene sequence: CDR1 SGHVS, CDR2 FQNEAQ. V lost 4 bases to trimming and J lost 3 bases; unmatched junction nucleotides: 3. The CDR3 runs to 13 residues. CDR3 in amino acids: CASSSGLGYEQYF. In DNA form, the CDR3 reads TGTGCCAGCAGCTCCGGACTAGGCTACGAGCAGTACTTC.

This clonotype was seen once. V usage is TRBV20-1 and J usage is TRBJ1-5; TRBD1 matches at 8 bases. The germline V gene encodes CDR1 DFQATT and CDR2 SNEGSKA (reference sequence). This CDR3 contains 15 residues. V was pared by 5 bases and J by 2 bases, with 8 bases of the junction left unmatched. As DNA, the CDR3 is TGCAGTGCTGGCCTGACAGGGGCGGGCAATCAGCCCCAGCATTTT. It translates to CSAGLTGAGNQPQHF.

The table lists this clonotype with a count of one. The rearrangement uses TRBV6-5 and TRBJ2-7, with no clear D. The CDR3 contains 12 residues. Germline lookup yields CDR1 MNHEY and CDR2 SVGAGI. Trimming cost V 5 bases and J 2 bases, with 7 bases left between them. The CDR3 nucleotides are TGTGCCAGCAGTAACGTCACCTACGAGCAGTACTTC. Encoded protein: CASSNVTYEQYF.

This clonotype was detected only once. The CDR3 nucleotides read TGTGCCAGCAGCTTAGCGCTCACAGGCGCTGAAGCTTTCTTT. As protein: CASSLALTGAEAFF. The V gene is TRBV7-9, the J gene TRBJ1-1; D might be TRBD1 (5 bases). V was pared by 0 bases and J by 6 bases, with 11 bases between. Per germline, CDR1 SEHNR and CDR2 FQNEAQ (reference sequence). This CDR3 contains 14 residues.

This clonotype was detected only once. The chain couples TRBV7-6 to TRBJ2-2; D may be TRBD1 or TRBD2 (5 bases each). The CDR3 runs to 14 residues. The germline V gene has CDR1 SGHVS and CDR2 FNYEAQ. Between the trimmed V and J ends, which lost 3 bases and 4 bases, there was a span of 9 bases. This CDR3 reads CASSLGPTTGELFF. The DNA for the CDR3 is TGTGCCAGCAGCTTGGGACCGACCACCGGGGAGCTGTTTTTT.

The CDR3 DNA follows: TGTGCCAGCAGCGTATGGCGGGGGGGTGCAGATACGCAGTATTTT. It encodes CASSVWRGGADTQYF. The rearrangement joins TRBV9 to TRBJ2-3; 9 nucleotides line up with TRBD2. This CDR3 comprises 15 residues. Germline trimming cut 1 base from V and 4 bases from J; bases unmatched to any gene: 4. Germline CDR1 is SGDLS and CDR2 is YYNGEE.